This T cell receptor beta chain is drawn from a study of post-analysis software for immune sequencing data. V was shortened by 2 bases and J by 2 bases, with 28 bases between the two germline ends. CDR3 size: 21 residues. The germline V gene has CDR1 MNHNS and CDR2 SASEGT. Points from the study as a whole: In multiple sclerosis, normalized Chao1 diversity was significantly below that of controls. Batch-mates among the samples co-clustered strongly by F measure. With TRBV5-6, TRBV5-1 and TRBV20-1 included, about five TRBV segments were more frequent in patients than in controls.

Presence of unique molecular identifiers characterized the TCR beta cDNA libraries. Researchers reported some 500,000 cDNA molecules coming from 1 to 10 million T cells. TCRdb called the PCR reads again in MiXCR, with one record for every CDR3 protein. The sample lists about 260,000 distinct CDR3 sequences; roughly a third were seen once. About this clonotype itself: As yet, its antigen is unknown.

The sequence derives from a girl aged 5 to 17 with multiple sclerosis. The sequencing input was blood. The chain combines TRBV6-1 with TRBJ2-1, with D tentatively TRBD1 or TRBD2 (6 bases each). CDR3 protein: CASSETRSGAQSVSPYNEQFF. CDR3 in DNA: TGTGCCAGCAGTGAAACCCGGTCGGGGGCTCAGAGTGTTAGCCCCTACAATGAGCAGTTCTTC.